These 11 T cell receptor beta chains came from one sample sequenced in a study of blood T cells in healthy people across ages. A second PCR, run for about 6 to 11 cycles, used a sample-barcoded 5' primer plus a J-beta primer mix. From the 5' RACE reads, TCRdb called clonotypes with MiXCR, one entry per CDR3 protein. This table holds some 1.5 million distinct CDR3 sequences, over 25% found once. Sequenced sample: blood. These receptors were obtained from a woman between 25 and 40 years old in good health.

This clonotype was picked up a small number of times. The chain carries TRBV27 and TRBJ2-3; no reliable D call. Between the trimmed V and J ends, which lost 6 bases and 3 bases, there was a span of 13 bases. The CDR3 extends over 14 amino acids. In germline, CDR1 is MNHEY, CDR2 SMNVEV (reference sequence). The chain's CDR3 is CASSRFSETDTQYF. The CDR3 DNA sequence: TGTGCCAGCAGCCGTTTCTCTGAGACAGATACGCAGTATTTT.

The genes are TRBV12-3 or TRBV12-4 and TRBJ2-5, with no clear D. The CDR3 runs 14 residues. V was pared by 7 bases and J by 2 bases, with 14 bases between. In nucleotides, the CDR3 is TGTGCCAGCACGAGTCCCCCCCAACAAGAGACCCAGTACTTC. Protein sequence: CASTSPPQQETQYF.

This clonotype showed up many times. The gene calls are TRBV20-1 and TRBJ1-2; D is possibly TRBD1 (5 bases). CDR1 is DFQATT, CDR2 SNEGSKA, per germline (reference sequence). Trimming took off 5 bases at V and 5 bases at J, with 21 bases between the two ends. The CDR3 is 15 residues long. The CDR3: CSAATGGGGSYGYTF. The CDR3 nucleotides read TGCAGTGCTGCAACTGGGGGTGGAGGGTCATATGGCTACACCTTC.

This clonotype was seen only a few times. V and J are TRBV6-1 and TRBJ1-2; 7 bases are a match to TRBD1. This CDR3 is built from 14 residues. V gave up 2 bases and J gave up 7 bases; unmatched junction bases: 7. CDR1 MNHNS and CDR2 SASEGT come from the germline V gene. The CDR3 sequence: CASSEPRDSSGYTF. The CDR3 nucleotides are TGTGCCAGCAGTGAACCCAGGGACAGCTCTGGCTACACCTTC.

This clonotype was seen only a few times. The V call is TRBV6-1, the J call TRBJ1-5; TRBD1 matches 7 bases. This CDR3 region has 16 residues. CDR1 MNHNS and CDR2 SASEGT come from the germline V gene. Trimming at V came to 6 bases and at J to 0 bases, leaving 8 bases not matched to a gene. CDR3 residues: CASSPYGQDSNQPQHF. The CDR3 nucleotides are TGTGCCAGCAGCCCATACGGACAGGATAGCAATCAGCCCCAGCATTTT.

V and J are TRBV29-1 and TRBJ2-5, with a possible D match to TRBD1 (5 bases). The CDR3 totals 15 residues. Trimming took off 5 bases at V and 0 bases at J, with 16 bases between the two ends. Germline V lookup: CDR1 SQVTM, CDR2 ANQGSEA. The CDR3 bases are TGCAGCGTTTTAGGGTCCCACAGGAACCAAGAGACCCAGTACTTC. It encodes CSVLGSHRNQETQYF.

This chain joins TRBV20-1 and TRBJ2-5; D gene unclear. The V end was cut by 1 base, the J end by 1 base, with 13 bases between. CDR1 and CDR2 from the germline V gene are DFQATT and SNEGSKA (reference sequence). This CDR3 is 15 amino acids long. In DNA, the CDR3 is TGCAGTGCTAGAGTCGAACCCGGGTTCCAAGAGACCCAGTACTTC. The encoded protein is CSARVEPGFQETQYF.

This clonotype was seen many times. The chain has TRBV28 and TRBJ2-4; D gene unclear. V was trimmed by 1 base and J by 2 bases, leaving 6 bases between them. The CDR3 has 14 amino acids. From germline, CDR1 is MDHEN and CDR2 SYDVKM. The CDR3 nucleotides read TGTGCCAGCAGTTTATCGGAATCCAAAAACATTCAGTACTTC. Amino acid sequence: CASSLSESKNIQYF.

The table lists this clonotype with a few counts. The V and J genes are TRBV20-1 and TRBJ2-7; a weak D match, TRBD1 (6 bases). V shed 1 base and J shed 3 bases, with 19 bases lying between them. The CDR3 contains 16 residues. The germline V gene has CDR1 DFQATT and CDR2 SNEGSKA (reference sequence). CDR3 region: CSARGSQQGSNYEQYF. CDR3 DNA: TGCAGTGCTAGAGGATCCCAGCAGGGGTCAAACTACGAGCAGTACTTC.

In its sample, this clonotype was seen a few times. The chain has TRBV18 and TRBJ2-1; 9 nucleotides agree with TRBD1. This CDR3 spans 15 amino acids. Looked up from germline, CDR1 is KGHSH and CDR2 is LQKENI. V lost 3 bases and J lost 7; bases outside the gene matches: 7. CDR3 nucleotide sequence: TGTGCCAGCTCACCCGAGGGACAGGGAAGGAATGAGCAGTTCTTC. Translated, it gives CASSPEGQGRNEQFF.

This chain connects TRBV12-3 or TRBV12-4 to TRBJ2-1, with 7 bases identical to TRBD1. The junction had 5 bases not matched to a gene; V was cut back by 6 bases and J by 3 bases. There are 14 residues in the CDR3. CDR3 protein: CASRGTAYYNEQFF. Written as DNA, the CDR3 is TGTGCCAGCAGGGGGACAGCTTACTACAATGAGCAGTTCTTC.